Sequencing of this T cell receptor beta chain was carried out in a study of shared clonotypes between healthy human individuals. Comments on this clone: Its antigen is unidentified. Other nucleotide sequences from this sample produce the same CDR3.

Each cell subset's genomic DNA was divided evenly among several immunoSEQ plates. Method: immunoSEQ multiplex PCR; TCRdb's copy keeps in-frame clones and lacks some. The sample lists some 2.4 million clones; approximately 93% were seen once. CD4+ cells yielded CD45RA+ naive and CD45RA-negative memory subsets. Whole-study results and caveats: Shared across a few donors were roughly 4.7% of the naive CD4 clonotypes. Rarefaction analysis demonstrated incomplete sorted-subset sequencing notwithstanding large depth.

The CDR3 loop spans 13 amino acids. Trimming removed 5 bases at V and 0 bases at J, with 7 bases between. Per the germline V gene, CDR1 is LNHDA and CDR2 is SQIVND (reference sequence). This rearrangement joins TRBV19 to TRBJ1-2, with D unresolved. This clonotype was obtained from a man younger than 30 in good health. Some clones in this sample may be carry-over from other donors' samples. The sample was naive CD4+ T cells from PBMCs. Subset meaning: CD45RA+ positively selected. CDR3 residues: CASSLGANYGYTF. CDR3 coding DNA: TGTGCCAGTAGTTTGGGAGCTAACTATGGCTACACCTTC.